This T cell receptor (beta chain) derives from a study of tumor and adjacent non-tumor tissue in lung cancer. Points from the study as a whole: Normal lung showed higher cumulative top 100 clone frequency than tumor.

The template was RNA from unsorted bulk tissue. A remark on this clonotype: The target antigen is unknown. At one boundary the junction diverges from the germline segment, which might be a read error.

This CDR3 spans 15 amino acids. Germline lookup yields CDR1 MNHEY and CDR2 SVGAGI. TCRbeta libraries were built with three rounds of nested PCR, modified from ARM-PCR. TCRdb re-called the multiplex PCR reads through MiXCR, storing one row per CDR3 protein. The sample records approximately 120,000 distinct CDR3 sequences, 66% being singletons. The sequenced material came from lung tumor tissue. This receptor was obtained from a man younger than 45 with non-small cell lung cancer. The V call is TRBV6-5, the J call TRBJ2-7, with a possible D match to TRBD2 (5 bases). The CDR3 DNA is TGTGACAGCAGTTATTCGAAGCCGGGGACCTACGAGCAGTACTTC. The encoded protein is CDSSYSKPGTYEQYF.